The 28 T cell receptor beta chains in this list originate from one sample, sequenced in a study of CD8+ T cells in alopecia areata. The authors extracted RNA and reverse transcribed it into cDNA as the sequencing template. Sequenced by immunoSEQ multiplex PCR; TCRdb stores in-frame clones only, minus some. Of about 180,000 clones listed, 40% to 65% are singletons. Specified treatment: oral pan-JAK inhibitor, 5-10 mg twice daily. Sequences were derived from CD8+ T cells sorted from blood, sampled between weeks 51 and 52, from a patient treated with tofacitinib. These receptor sequences come from a human donor with alopecia areata.

The chain recombines TRBV4-1 with TRBJ2-3, with D maybe TRBD2 (5 bases). Looked up from germline, CDR1 is MGHRA and CDR2 is YSYEKL. CDR3 length: 14 residues. V lost 1 base to trimming and J lost 3 bases, with 8 bases between them. CDR3 amino acids: CASSQGIATDTQYF. In nucleotides, the CDR3 is TGCGCCAGCAGCCAAGGGATAGCGACAGATACGCAGTATTTT.

This clone was observed a handful of times. V gene TRBV2 combines with J gene TRBJ2-3, with D maybe TRBD2 (6 bases). V lost 3 bases, J lost 0 bases, and 7 bases lay in between. This CDR3 contains 14 residues. CDR1 SNHLY and CDR2 FYNNEI come from the germline V gene. This chain's CDR3 is CASSEGLSTDTQYF. Here the CDR3 DNA reads TGTGCCAGCAGTGAGGGACTCAGCACAGATACGCAGTATTTT.

The V gene is TRBV5-6, the J gene TRBJ2-7, with D perhaps TRBD2 (6 bases). This CDR3 is built from 12 residues. V was trimmed by 3 bases and J by 6 bases, leaving 10 bases between them. CDR1 and CDR2 (germline): SGHDT, YYEEEE. CDR3 nucleotide sequence: TGTGCCAGCAGCTCTGGGGGAGGCGAGCAGTACTTC. It codes for CASSSGGGEQYF. The entire variable domain, with the rest obtained from reference TRBV5-6 and TRBJ2-7, is as follows: DAGVTQSPTHLIKTRGQQVTLRCSPKSGHDTVSWYQQALGQGPQFIFQYYEEEERQRGNFPDRFSGHQFPNYSSELNVNALLLGDSALYLCASSSGGGEQYFGPGTRLTVT.

The J gene is TRBJ2-1, the V gene TRBV18, with D perhaps given as TRBD1 or TRBD2 (5 bases each). The CDR3 covers 15 residues. Germline V gives CDR1 KGHSH, CDR2 LQKENI. Trimming pared 2 bases from V and 5 bases from J, leaving 13 bases between. CDR3 DNA: TGTGCCAGCTCACCATGGGGGATTGAGGACAATGAGCAGTTCTTC. The encoded protein is CASSPWGIEDNEQFF.

The rearrangement links TRBV4-2 to TRBJ2-5; D not certain. V shed 3 bases and J shed 1 base, with 12 bases lying between them. CDR1 LGHNA and CDR2 YNFKEQ come from the germline V gene. The CDR3 is made up of 15 amino acids. The CDR3: CASSQTGALQETQYF. In DNA, the CDR3 is TGTGCCAGCAGCCAGACGGGCGCGCTCCAAGAGACCCAGTACTTC.

The genes are TRBV9 and TRBJ2-1; tentative D call: TRBD2 (5 bases). The germline CDR1 and CDR2 sequences are SGDLS and YYNGEE. Trimming stripped 3 bases from V and 7 bases from J, with 11 bases between. The CDR3 is made up of 13 amino acids. This chain's CDR3 is CASSEVLGNEQFF. The CDR3 DNA reads TGTGCCAGCAGCGAGGTACTAGGGAATGAGCAGTTCTTC.

This clone has a handful of counts. The chain is built from TRBV19 and TRBJ2-3; TRBD1 matches 7 bases. The CDR3 is 15 amino acids. Germline V gene sequence: CDR1 LNHDA, CDR2 SQIVND (reference sequence). V trimming: 9 bases; J trimming: 3 bases; junction bases outside the gene matches: 12. CDR3 nucleotide sequence: TGTGCCAGCACCCAAACACAACAGGGGACAGATACGCAGTATTTT. Translated: CASTQTQQGTDTQYF.

The CDR3 reads CASSLVYRQGNEQFF. In DNA, the CDR3 is TGTGCCAGCAGCTTGGTATATCGGCAGGGGAATGAGCAGTTCTTC. The chain is built from TRBV5-6 and TRBJ2-1; D may be TRBD1 (6 bases). Germline CDR1 SGHDT, CDR2 YYEEEE. This CDR3 spans 15 amino acids. Between the trimmed V and J ends, which lost 0 bases and 7 bases, there was a span of 14 bases. The full variable domain, in which reference TRBV5-6 and TRBJ2-1 provide the parts outside the CDR3, is DAGVTQSPTHLIKTRGQQVTLRCSPKSGHDTVSWYQQALGQGPQFIFQYYEEEERQRGNFPDRFSGHQFPNYSSELNVNALLLGDSALYLCASSLVYRQGNEQFFGPGTRLTVL.

The V gene is TRBV9, the J gene TRBJ2-3; weak D call: TRBD2 (7 bases). V gave up 0 bases and J gave up 1 base, with 15 bases separating them. Germline V gene data show CDR1 as SGDLS and CDR2 as YYNGEE. The CDR3 is 17 residues long. In DNA, the CDR3 is TGTGCCAGCAGCGTAGGTTGGCGGGGGCCAGGCACAGATACGCAGTATTTT. Translated: CASSVGWRGPGTDTQYF.

This rearrangement joins TRBV5-1 to TRBJ2-1; TRBD1 is a possible D gene (5 bases). Germline V gene sequence: CDR1 SGHRS, CDR2 YFSETQ. Trimming took 4 bases from V and 0 from J, leaving 11 bases between them. The CDR3 has 15 residues. The CDR3 DNA reads as TGCGCCAGCAGCCCAGACAGACCCTCCTACAATGAGCAGTTCTTC. Amino acid sequence: CASSPDRPSYNEQFF.

J is TRBJ2-3 and V is TRBV5-1; D may be TRBD1 or TRBD2 (5 bases each). V lost 3 bases and J 6 bases, leaving 14 bases between the germline ends. The germline CDR1 and CDR2 sequences are SGHRS and YFSETQ. This CDR3 is built from 14 residues. The DNA of the CDR3 is TGCGCCAGCAGCTCCGGACTGGGGGAGGATACGCAGTATTTT. Protein product: CASSSGLGEDTQYF.

The rearrangement joins TRBV30 to TRBJ1-5; 8 bases fit TRBD1. Losses at the gene ends were 3 bases for V and 2 bases for J; bases not matched to a gene: 9. The germline CDR1 and CDR2 sequences are GTSNPN and SVGIG (reference sequence). The CDR3 covers 16 residues. The CDR3 bases are TGTGCCTGGAGCGTTATTGGACAGGGACGCAATCAGCCCCAGCATTTT. Amino acid sequence: CAWSVIGQGRNQPQHF. Full variable domain (missing parts from reference TRBV30 and TRBJ1-5): SQTIHQWPATLVQPVGSPLSLECTVEGTSNPNLYWYRQAAGRGLQLLFYSVGIGQISSEVPQNLSASRPQDRQFILSSKKLLLSDSGFYLCAWSVIGQGRNQPQHFGDGTRLSIL.

This clone was counted between two and nine times. Here the CDR3 DNA reads TGCAGCGTTGAAGTTGTCGGGGACGAGCAGTACTTC. Amino acids: CSVEVVGDEQYF. The chain is built from TRBV29-1 and TRBJ2-7, with D possibly TRBD2 on 5 matching bases. The CDR3 spans 12 residues. The V gene lost 1 base and the J gene lost 5 bases, with 9 bases spanning the gap. In germline, CDR1 is SQVTM, CDR2 ANQGSEA.

The chain combines TRBV9 with TRBJ1-6; 7 nucleotides align to TRBD1. Germline V lookup: CDR1 SGDLS, CDR2 YYNGEE. This CDR3 is 17 amino acids long. The junction had 12 bases not matched to a gene; V was cut back by 3 bases and J by 6 bases. CDR3 loop: CASSARTGETSNSPLHF. CDR3 in DNA: TGTGCCAGCAGCGCGCGAACAGGGGAAACGAGTAATTCACCCCTCCACTTT. Drawing the rest from reference TRBV9 and TRBJ1-6, the complete variable domain is DSGVTQTPKHLITATGQRVTLRCSPRSGDLSVYWYQQSLDQGLQFLIQYYNGEERAKGNILERFSAQQFPDLHSELNLSSLELGDSALYFCASSARTGETSNSPLHFGNGTRLTVT.

V usage is TRBV27 and J usage is TRBJ1-6, with D possibly TRBD1 on 6 matching bases. Germline assignment: CDR1 MNHEY and CDR2 SMNVEV (reference sequence). The length of the CDR3 is 15 residues. The V end was cut by 0 bases, the J end by 6 bases, with 9 bases between. Written as DNA, the CDR3 is TGTGCCAGCAGTTTATCAAGGGGGTCTAATTCACCCCTCCACTTT. This codes for CASSLSRGSNSPLHF.

This sequence joins TRBV10-3 and TRBJ2-7; tentatively, D is TRBD1 (6 bases). In germline, CDR1 is ENHRY, CDR2 SYGVKD. This CDR3 region has 14 residues. V was pared by 0 bases and J by 0 bases, with 6 bases between. CDR3 region: CAISESDSSYEQYF. The CDR3 region has the DNA TGTGCCATCAGTGAGTCGGACAGCTCCTACGAGCAGTACTTC.

This clone has only a few counts. The V gene is TRBV10-3, the J gene TRBJ2-4; 8 bases map to TRBD1. The junction had 7 bases not matched to a gene; V was cut back by 3 bases and J by 3 bases. Germline CDR1 ENHRY, CDR2 SYGVKD. This CDR3 is built from 16 residues. CDR3 sequence: CAISDRDRNNKNIQYF. The CDR3 nucleotides read TGTGCCATCAGTGATCGGGACAGGAATAACAAAAACATTCAGTACTTC.

This chain links TRBV27 with TRBJ1-6; D remains unclear. CDR1 is MNHEY and CDR2 is SMNVEV in the germline V gene (reference sequence). V lost 2 bases and J 7 bases, leaving 6 bases between the germline ends. This CDR3 region has 13 residues. Written as DNA, the CDR3 is TGTGCCAGCAGTTTAGGGGAGAATTCACCCCTCCACTTT. Translated, it gives CASSLGENSPLHF.

This rearrangement joins TRBV4-2 to TRBJ1-1; D gene ambiguous. CDR1 and CDR2 from the germline V gene are LGHNA and YNFKEQ. This CDR3 has 15 amino acids. V was shortened by 0 bases and J by 3 bases, with 11 bases between the two germline ends. The CDR3 is CASSQEAGRYTEAFF. CDR3 bases: TGTGCCAGCAGCCAAGAGGCAGGTCGATACACTGAAGCTTTCTTT.

This chain links TRBV15 with TRBJ1-1, with D possibly being TRBD1 (6 bases). V lost 5 bases to trimming and J lost 4 bases, with 14 bases between them. Germline CDR1 and CDR2: LNHNV and YYDKDF (reference sequence). The CDR3 consists of 14 residues. CDR3 sequence: CATSAGGGGTEAFF. The CDR3 nucleotides are TGTGCCACCAGCGCTGGGGGGGGCGGCACTGAAGCTTTCTTT.

Concerning this clone: Different DNA sequences within this sample yield the same CDR3. The chain recombines TRBV30 with TRBJ2-7; TRBD1 aligns across 8 bases. The trim removed 1 base at V and 6 bases at J, leaving 5 bases unmatched. Germline-derived CDR1 and CDR2 are GTSNPN and SVGIG (reference sequence). This CDR3 is 13 amino acids long. CDR3 residues: CAWSAGQGGEQYF. CDR3 coding DNA: TGTGCCTGGAGTGCCGGACAGGGAGGCGAGCAGTACTTC.

The chain has TRBV30 and TRBJ1-1, with D unresolved. This CDR3 spans 12 amino acids. The V gene lost 5 bases and the J gene lost 0 bases, with 7 bases spanning the gap. CDR1 and CDR2 from the germline V gene are GTSNPN and SVGIG (reference sequence). In DNA form, the CDR3 reads TGTGCCTGGCGCAGAGTGAACACTGAAGCTTTCTTT. Translating gives CAWRRVNTEAFF.

J is TRBJ2-1 and V is TRBV19; D could derive from TRBD1 or TRBD2 (5 bases each). V lost 3 bases to trimming and J lost 0 bases, with 9 bases between them. This CDR3 has 15 residues. Germline-derived CDR1 and CDR2 are LNHDA and SQIVND (reference sequence). CDR3 in amino acids: CASSITGTSYNEQFF. In nucleotides, the CDR3 is TGTGCCAGTAGTATCACCGGGACCTCCTACAATGAGCAGTTCTTC.

The rearrangement joins TRBV30 to TRBJ2-1; D call uncertain. The CDR3 has 14 residues. Trimming shortened V by 0 bases and J by 4 bases, and 10 bases separated the two germline ends. Germline CDR1 GTSNPN, CDR2 SVGIG (reference sequence). The chain's CDR3 is CAWSVNSGYNEQFF. CDR3 DNA sequence: TGTGCCTGGAGTGTAAACAGTGGATACAATGAGCAGTTCTTC.

This clone appeared once. The chain joins TRBV19 to TRBJ2-7, with 8 positions matching TRBD1. The CDR3 is 13 amino acids. Trimming took 6 bases from V and 3 from J; bases not matched to a gene: 4. CDR1 is LNHDA, CDR2 SQIVND, per germline (reference sequence). The CDR3 coding sequence is TGTGCCAGTAGGCCGACAGGGGACTACGAGCAGTACTTC. Translation gives CASRPTGDYEQYF.

The chain has TRBV4-2 and TRBJ2-7; 10 bases align to TRBD2. Per germline, CDR1 LGHNA and CDR2 YNFKEQ. This CDR3 comprises 17 residues. V gave up 1 base and J gave up 3 bases; unmatched junction bases: 9. The CDR3 loop is CASSQVAGGSPGYEQYF. CDR3 DNA: TGTGCCAGCAGCCAAGTAGCGGGGGGTTCCCCGGGCTACGAGCAGTACTTC.

This rearrangement joins TRBV6-1 to TRBJ2-3; D not certain. With 10 bases removed from V and 4 bases from J, the gap between germline ends came to 9 bases. The CDR3 length is 11 residues. Germline V gene data show CDR1 as MNHNS and CDR2 as SASEGT. The CDR3, as DNA: TGTGCCACCACTGGGCCAGATACGCAGTATTTT. It codes for CATTGPDTQYF.

The count of this clone is one. The chain links TRBV27 to TRBJ1-1; TRBD1 is a possible D gene (5 bases). The CDR3 length is 13 residues. V lost 4 bases and J lost 1, with 7 bases in between. Germline loops: CDR1 MNHEY, CDR2 SMNVEV (reference sequence). DNA for the CDR3: TGTGCCAGCAGTTGGCAGGGGAACACTGAAGCTTTCTTT. It specifies CASSWQGNTEAFF.